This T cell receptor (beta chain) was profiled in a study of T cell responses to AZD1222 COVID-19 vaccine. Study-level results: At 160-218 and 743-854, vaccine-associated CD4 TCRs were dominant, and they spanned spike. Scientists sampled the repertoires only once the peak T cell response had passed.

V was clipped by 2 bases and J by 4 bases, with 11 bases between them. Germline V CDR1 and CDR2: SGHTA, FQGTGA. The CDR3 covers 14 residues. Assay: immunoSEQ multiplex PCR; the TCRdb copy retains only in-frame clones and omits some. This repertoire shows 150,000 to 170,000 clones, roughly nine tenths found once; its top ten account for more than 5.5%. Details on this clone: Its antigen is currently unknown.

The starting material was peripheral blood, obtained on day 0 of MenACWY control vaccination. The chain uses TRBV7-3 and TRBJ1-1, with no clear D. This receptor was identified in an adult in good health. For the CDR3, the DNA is TGTGCCAGCAGCTTAGTTCCGGGAACCACTGAAGCTTTCTTT. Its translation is CASSLVPGTTEAFF.